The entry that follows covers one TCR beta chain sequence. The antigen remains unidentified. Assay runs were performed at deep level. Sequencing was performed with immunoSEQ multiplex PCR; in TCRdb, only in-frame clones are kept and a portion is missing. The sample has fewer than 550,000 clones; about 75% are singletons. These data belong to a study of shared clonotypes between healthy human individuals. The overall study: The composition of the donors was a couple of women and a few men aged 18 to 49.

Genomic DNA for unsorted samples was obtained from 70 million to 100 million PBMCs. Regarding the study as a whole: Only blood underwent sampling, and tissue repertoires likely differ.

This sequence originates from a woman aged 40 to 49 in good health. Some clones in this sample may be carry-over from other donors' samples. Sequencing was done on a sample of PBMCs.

CDR3 amino acids: CASSGLAGVTDEQFF. The CDR3 coding sequence is TGTGCCAGCAGTGGGCTAGCGGGAGTAACGGATGAGCAGTTCTTC. V is TRBV2 and J is TRBJ2-1; 10 nucleotides match TRBD2. Trimming at V came to 4 bases and at J to 8 bases, leaving 8 bases not matched to a gene. This CDR3 is 15 amino acids long. Germline V lookup: CDR1 SNHLY, CDR2 FYNNEI.